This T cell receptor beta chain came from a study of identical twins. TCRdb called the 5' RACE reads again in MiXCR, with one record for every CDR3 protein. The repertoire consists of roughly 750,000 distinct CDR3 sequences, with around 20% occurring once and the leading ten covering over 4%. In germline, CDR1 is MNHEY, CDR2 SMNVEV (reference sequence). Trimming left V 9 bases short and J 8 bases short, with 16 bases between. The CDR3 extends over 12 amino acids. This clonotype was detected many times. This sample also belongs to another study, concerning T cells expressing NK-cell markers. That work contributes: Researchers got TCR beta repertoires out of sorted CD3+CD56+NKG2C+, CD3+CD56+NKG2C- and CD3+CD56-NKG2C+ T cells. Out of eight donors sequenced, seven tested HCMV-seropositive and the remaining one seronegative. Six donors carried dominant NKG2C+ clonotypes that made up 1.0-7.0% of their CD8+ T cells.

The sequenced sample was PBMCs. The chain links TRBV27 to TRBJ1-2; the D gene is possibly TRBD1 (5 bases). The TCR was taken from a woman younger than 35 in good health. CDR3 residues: CASSYEGRGYTF. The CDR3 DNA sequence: TGTGCCAGTTCTTACGAGGGGAGAGGCTACACCTTC.